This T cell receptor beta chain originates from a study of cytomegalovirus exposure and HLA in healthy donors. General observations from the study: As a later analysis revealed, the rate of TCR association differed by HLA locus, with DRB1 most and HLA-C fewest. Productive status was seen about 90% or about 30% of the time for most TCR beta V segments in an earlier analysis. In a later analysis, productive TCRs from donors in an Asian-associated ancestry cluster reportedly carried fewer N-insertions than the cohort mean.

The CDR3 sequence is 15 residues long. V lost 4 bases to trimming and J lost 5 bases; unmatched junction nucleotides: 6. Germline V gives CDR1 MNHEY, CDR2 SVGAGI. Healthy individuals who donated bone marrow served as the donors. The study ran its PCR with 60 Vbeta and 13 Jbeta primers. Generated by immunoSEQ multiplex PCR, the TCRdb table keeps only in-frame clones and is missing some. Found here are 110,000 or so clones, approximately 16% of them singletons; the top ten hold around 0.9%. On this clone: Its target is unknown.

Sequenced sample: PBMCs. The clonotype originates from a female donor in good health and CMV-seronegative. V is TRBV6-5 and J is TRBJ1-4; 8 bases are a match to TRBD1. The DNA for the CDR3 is TGTGCCAGCAGTTTCGGACAGGGAGGCAATGAAAAACTGTTTTTT. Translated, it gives CASSFGQGGNEKLFF.